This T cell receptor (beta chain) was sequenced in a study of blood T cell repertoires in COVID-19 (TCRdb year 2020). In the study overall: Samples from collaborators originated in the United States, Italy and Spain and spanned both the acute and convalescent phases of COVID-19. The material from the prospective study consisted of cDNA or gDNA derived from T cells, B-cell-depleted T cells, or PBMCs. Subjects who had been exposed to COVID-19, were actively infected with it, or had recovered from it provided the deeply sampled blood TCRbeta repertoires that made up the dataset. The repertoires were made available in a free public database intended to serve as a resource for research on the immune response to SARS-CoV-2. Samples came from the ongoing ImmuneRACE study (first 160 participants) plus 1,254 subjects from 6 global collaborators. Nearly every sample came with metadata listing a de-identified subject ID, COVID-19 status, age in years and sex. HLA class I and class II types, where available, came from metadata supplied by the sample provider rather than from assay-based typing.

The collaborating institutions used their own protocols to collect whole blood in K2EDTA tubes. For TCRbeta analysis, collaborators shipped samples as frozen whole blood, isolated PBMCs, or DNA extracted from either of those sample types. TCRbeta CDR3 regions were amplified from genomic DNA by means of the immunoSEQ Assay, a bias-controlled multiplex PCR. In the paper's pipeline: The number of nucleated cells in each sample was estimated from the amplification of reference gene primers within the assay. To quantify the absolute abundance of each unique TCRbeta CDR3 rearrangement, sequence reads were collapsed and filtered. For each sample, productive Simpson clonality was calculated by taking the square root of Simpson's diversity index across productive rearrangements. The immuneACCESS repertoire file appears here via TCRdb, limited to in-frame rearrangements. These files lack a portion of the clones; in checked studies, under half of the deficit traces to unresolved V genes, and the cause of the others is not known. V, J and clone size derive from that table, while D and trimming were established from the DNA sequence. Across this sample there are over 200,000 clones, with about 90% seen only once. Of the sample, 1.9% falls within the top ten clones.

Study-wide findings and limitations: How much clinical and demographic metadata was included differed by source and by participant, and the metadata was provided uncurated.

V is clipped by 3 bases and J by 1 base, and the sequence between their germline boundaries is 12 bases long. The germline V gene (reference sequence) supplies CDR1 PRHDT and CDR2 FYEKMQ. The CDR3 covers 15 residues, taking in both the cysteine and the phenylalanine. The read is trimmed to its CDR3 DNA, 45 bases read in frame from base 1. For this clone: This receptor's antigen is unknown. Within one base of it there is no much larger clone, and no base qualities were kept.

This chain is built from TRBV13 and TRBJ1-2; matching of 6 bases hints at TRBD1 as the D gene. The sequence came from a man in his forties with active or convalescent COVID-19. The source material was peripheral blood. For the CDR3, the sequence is CASSFTGRGNYGYTF. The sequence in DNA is TGTGCCAGCAGCTTTACAGGGCGTGGTAACTATGGCTACACCTTC.